The clone carrying this TCR beta chain was found a few times. Time point indicated: newly diagnosed GD, antithyroid drugs for less than 3 months. From PBMCs, RNA was extracted and then used to make the TCR library. EDTA tubes held 9 to 10 milliliters of peripheral blood from each patient. The CDR3 is made up of 12 amino acids. In germline, CDR1 is DFQATT, CDR2 SNEGSKA (reference sequence). Trimming took 6 bases from V and 6 from J, leaving 14 bases between them. Library construction for TCR beta used iRepertoire HTBI primers and Arm-PCR of CDR3 regions. TCRdb reanalysed the multiplex PCR reads using MiXCR and keeps one entry per CDR3 protein. This sample yields roughly 560,000 distinct CDR3 sequences, of which about 11% are seen a single time; around 10% belongs to the top ten. The entry originates in a study of regulatory T cells in long-lasting Graves disease. Study in general: Less than 3 months of antithyroid drugs had been taken by newly diagnosed Graves' patients.

In addition, the sample was reused for a study of T cells in Graves' hyperthyroidism and ophthalmopathy. As that study records: The TCR CDR3 was amplified in a first-round RT-PCR using the HTBI primer set.

The clonotype originates from a woman aged 30 to 39 with Graves disease. Source: peripheral blood mononuclear cells (PBMCs), taken at new diagnosis, from a patient treated with antithyroid drugs. V gene TRBV20-1 combines with J gene TRBJ1-1; the D gene is possibly TRBD1 (6 bases). This CDR3 is CSAVQGVAEAFF. CDR3 DNA: TGCAGTGCAGTACAGGGTGTAGCTGAAGCTTTCTTT.